A few counts support the clone carrying this T cell receptor beta chain. Its target is not known. The immunoSEQ assay was v3. Only in-frame clones appear in the TCRdb table, and some are missing; sequencing was by immunoSEQ multiplex PCR. The table includes roughly 50,000 clones, less than 85% detected once. The entry originates in a study of TIL therapy for anti-PD-1-resistant metastatic lung cancer. Across the study: Most patients had lung adenocarcinoma; a handful of tumors were EGFR-mutant, two ALK-rearranged; half smoked currently or formerly.

Time point noted: pre-treatment sample, taken before nivolumab and TIL therapy. Tumor tissue came from excised metastases, mostly pleural nodules or supraclavicular lymph nodes. Study-level results: Many TIL product clones were absent from baseline tumor, suggesting clonal contraction.

Here the sequenced sample was tumor tissue, taken at baseline. This sequence was found in a person aged 25-79 years with non-small cell lung cancer.

Here the CDR3 DNA reads TGCGCCAGCAGCACCGGGCGACAGGGGGCAAGTTATTCACCCCTCCACTTT. Translated, it gives CASSTGRQGASYSPLHF. J is TRBJ1-6 and V is TRBV5-1; 10 bases line up with TRBD1. Germline CDR1 SGHRS, CDR2 YFSETQ. V trimming: 4 bases; J trimming: 8 bases; junction bases outside the gene matches: 12. The CDR3 consists of 17 residues.